The 26 T cell receptor beta chains given below trace back to one sample, sequenced in a study of cytomegalovirus exposure and HLA in healthy donors. PCR involved 60 Vbeta and 13 Jbeta primers. Data came from immunoSEQ multiplex PCR; TCRdb stores just in-frame clones and leaves some out. Here the sample spans 70,000 or so clones, approximately 72% being singletons. Sequencing input: PBMCs. The origin of the receptors is a young woman in good health and CMV-seronegative.

This clone was counted between two and nine times. The J gene is TRBJ1-5, the V gene TRBV7-2, with D tentatively TRBD1 (5 bases). The V end lost 2 bases, the J end lost 4 bases, and 12 bases lay between the germline ends. CDR1 is SGHTA and CDR2 is FQGNSA in the germline V gene. The CDR3 contains 15 residues. CDR3 nucleotides: TGTGCCAGCAGCTTACAGGCAGGGTGGAATCAGCCCCAGCATTTT. Its translation is CASSLQAGWNQPQHF.

The chain employs TRBV6-5 and TRBJ2-3, with 8 positions matching TRBD1. CDR3 size: 14 residues. V dropped 2 bases and J dropped 3; count of bases not matched to a gene: 1. In germline, CDR1 is MNHEY, CDR2 SVGAGI. The CDR3, as DNA: TGTGCCAGCAGTTACAGGACAGGGACAGATACGCAGTATTTT. This encodes CASSYRTGTDTQYF.

The chain uses TRBV28 and TRBJ1-4; D is ambiguous. The CDR3 has 14 residues. Trimming pared 5 bases from V and 0 bases from J, leaving 7 bases between. From germline, CDR1 is MDHEN and CDR2 SYDVKM. CDR3 amino acids: CASSPQSTNEKLFF. The CDR3 bases are TGTGCCAGCAGTCCACAGTCAACTAATGAAAAACTGTTTTTT.

The chain recombines TRBV11-1 with TRBJ2-3; 14 nucleotides align to TRBD2. The CDR3 length is 17 residues. The trim removed 4 bases at V and 4 bases at J, leaving 7 bases unmatched. Germline V CDR1 and CDR2: SGHAT, FQDESV (reference sequence). The CDR3 loop reads CASSSNRGLAGADTQYF. CDR3 in DNA: TGTGCCAGCAGCTCAAACCGGGGACTAGCGGGGGCAGATACGCAGTATTTT.

This clone was seen only a few times. It differs at one base from a far larger clone, so likely a read error. V usage is TRBV6-1 and J usage is TRBJ2-7; a weak D match, TRBD2 (6 bases). The germline V gene encodes CDR1 MNHNS and CDR2 SASEGT. Trimming cost V 4 bases and J 2 bases, with 15 bases left between them. There are 15 residues in the CDR3. The CDR3 sequence: CASSVEEGSPYEQYV. In nucleotides, the CDR3 is TGTGCCAGCAGTGTAGAGGAGGGATCACCCTACGAGCAGTACGTC.

V gene TRBV7-8 combines with J gene TRBJ1-1; TRBD1 matches at 7 bases. The junction had 2 bases not matched to a gene; V was cut back by 4 bases and J by 0 bases. The CDR3 runs 14 residues. Germline CDR1 SGHVS, CDR2 FQNEAQ. The CDR3 loop reads CASSSGQMNTEAFF. DNA of the CDR3: TGTGCCAGCAGCTCGGGACAGATGAACACTGAAGCTTTCTTT. Drawing the rest from reference TRBV7-8 and TRBJ1-1, the complete variable domain is GAGVSQSPRYKVAKRGQDVALRCDPISGHVSLFWYQQALGQGPEFLTYFQNEAQLDKSGLPSDRFFAERPEGSVSTLKIQRTQQEDSAVYLCASSSGQMNTEAFFGQGTRLTVV.

The V and J genes are TRBV2 and TRBJ2-5; 8 bases are shared with TRBD1. The CDR3 consists of 15 residues. In germline, CDR1 is SNHLY, CDR2 FYNNEI. V shed 3 bases, J shed 1 base, and the junction held 4 bases outside the gene matches. In DNA, the CDR3 is TGTGCCAGCAGTGACGTAGGGACAGGCCAAGAGACCCAGTACTTC. Translated: CASSDVGTGQETQYF.

J is TRBJ1-3 and V is TRBV30, with a tentative D call TRBD1 (6 bases). This CDR3 contains 16 residues. Between the trimmed V and J ends, which lost 0 bases and 1 base, there was a span of 13 bases. Looked up from germline, CDR1 is GTSNPN and CDR2 is SVGIG (reference sequence). The CDR3 DNA sequence: TGTGCCTGGAGTGTACCGACAGGTCTGTCTGGAAACACCATATATTTT. Amino acid sequence: CAWSVPTGLSGNTIYF.

This clone came up a few times. V usage is TRBV7-8 and J usage is TRBJ2-5; D is possibly TRBD2 (5 bases). Germline loops: CDR1 SGHVS, CDR2 FQNEAQ. The CDR3 totals 11 residues. V lost 4 bases to trimming and J lost 10 bases, with 10 bases between them. The CDR3 loop is CASSSHRDQYF. CDR3 sequence (DNA): TGTGCCAGCAGCTCACACCGGGACCAGTACTTC.

Comment on this clone: A much larger clone differs by one base, so this may be a read error. CDR3 nucleotide sequence: TGTGCCAGCAGCTTTCCCGGGAATGGCTACACCTTC. Amino acid sequence: CASSFPGNGYTF. The chain carries TRBV7-9 and TRBJ1-2; D call uncertain. Germline values: CDR1 SEHNR, CDR2 FQNEAQ (reference sequence). This CDR3 is 12 amino acids long. Trimming took 3 bases from V and 6 from J, leaving 8 bases between them.

This clone is a singleton in its sample. The V gene is TRBV9, the J gene TRBJ1-1, with D possibly matching TRBD1 (5 bases). Trimming removed 3 bases from V and 11 bases from J, with 20 bases in between. Germline CDR1 SGDLS, CDR2 YYNGEE. This CDR3 comprises 14 residues. The CDR3 region is CASSGGPGALNAFF. The CDR3 coding sequence is TGTGCCAGCAGCGGAGGTCCTGGGGCACTGAATGCTTTCTTT.

This sequence joins TRBV11-2 and TRBJ2-7, with 7 bases matching TRBD1. This CDR3 contains 15 residues. Germline V CDR1 and CDR2: SGHAT, FQNNGV. Trimming at V came to 5 bases and at J to 2 bases, leaving 9 bases not matched to a gene. The CDR3 region is CASSTVRGTAYEQYF. CDR3 coding DNA: TGTGCCAGCAGCACCGTCAGGGGGACCGCCTACGAGCAGTACTTC. The whole variable domain, filled in from reference TRBV11-2 and TRBJ2-7, reads EAGVAQSPRYKIIEKRQSVAFWCNPISGHATLYWYQQILGQGPKLLIQFQNNGVVDDSQLPKDRFSAERLKGVDSTLKIQPAKLEDSAVYLCASSTVRGTAYEQYFGPGTRLTVT.

J is TRBJ1-4 and V is TRBV5-1, with TRBD1 as a possible D gene (5 bases). Trimming stripped 2 bases from V and 7 bases from J, with 21 bases between. CDR3 length equals 17 residues. Germline V gene data show CDR1 as SGHRS and CDR2 as YFSETQ. CDR3 in DNA: TGCGCCAGCAGCTTCGCCACCACAGGCGGAGATGGTGAAAAACTGTTTTTT. This encodes CASSFATTGGDGEKLFF. Full variable domain (outside the CDR3, taken from reference TRBV5-1 and TRBJ1-4): KAGVTQTPRYLIKTRGQQVTLSCSPISGHRSVSWYQQTPGQGLQFLFEYFSETQRNKGNFPGRFSGRQFSNSRSEMNVSTLELGDSALYLCASSFATTGGDGEKLFFGSGTQLSVL.

This clone was observed a few times. The V gene is TRBV9, the J gene TRBJ2-5, with 9 bases matching TRBD1. After removal of 1 base from V and 2 bases from J, the junction contained 6 bases not matched to a gene. This CDR3 comprises 16 residues. Germline V lookup: CDR1 SGDLS, CDR2 YYNGEE. The CDR3: CASSVTMTGGQETQYF. The CDR3 bases are TGTGCCAGCAGCGTAACGATGACAGGGGGACAAGAGACCCAGTACTTC.

This clone was observed at least ten times. V and J are TRBV27 and TRBJ1-1; 9 bases fit TRBD1. Losses at the gene ends were 11 bases for V and 11 bases for J; bases not matched to a gene: 12. Germline lookup yields CDR1 MNHEY and CDR2 SMNVEV (reference sequence). CDR3 length: 12 amino acids. CDR3 DNA: TGTGCCTCGGGACAGGGCCCTGTGTCGGCTTTCTTT. Translated, it gives CASGQGPVSAFF.

This clone was observed a handful of times. This likely stems from a read error, as it lies one base from a far larger clone. The chain combines TRBV7-2 with TRBJ1-6; no definite D call. Trimming removed 1 base from V and 3 bases from J, with 10 bases in between. Germline values: CDR1 SGHTA, CDR2 FQGNSA. The CDR3 runs 16 residues. This CDR3 is CASSLGPGCYNSPLHF. The CDR3 nucleotides read TGTGCCAGCAGCTTAGGGCCAGGCTGCTATAATTCACCCCTCCACTTT.

CDR3 protein: CASSGTGSNSPLHF. The CDR3 nucleotides are TGTGCCAGCAGCGGAACAGGGTCCAATTCACCCCTCCACTTT. V is TRBV9 and J is TRBJ1-6; a possible D gene is TRBD1 (6 bases). Germline CDR1 SGDLS, CDR2 YYNGEE. V was pared by 3 bases and J by 7 bases, with 11 bases between. This CDR3 has 14 residues.

This chain uses TRBV5-1 with TRBJ2-3; 13 nucleotides agree with TRBD2. V lost 3 bases to trimming and J lost 2 bases; unmatched junction nucleotides: 12. This CDR3 has 19 residues. Germline V gene data show CDR1 as SGHRS and CDR2 as YFSETQ. The CDR3 protein is CASSSSGLAGAANTDTQYF. In nucleotides, the CDR3 is TGCGCCAGCAGCTCCTCCGGACTAGCGGGAGCTGCCAACACAGATACGCAGTATTTT.

The V call is TRBV28, the J call TRBJ1-1; D is perhaps TRBD1 (5 bases). Germline CDR1 and CDR2: MDHEN and SYDVKM. The CDR3 is 15 residues long. V was cut by 5 bases and J by 0 bases, with 13 bases left in between. This chain's CDR3 is CASSRTSAMNTEAFF. The CDR3 nucleotides are TGTGCCAGCAGTCGGACATCTGCTATGAACACTGAAGCTTTCTTT.

This clone was detected a few times. V usage is TRBV27 and J usage is TRBJ1-5; unclear D gene. CDR1 and CDR2 from the germline V gene are MNHEY and SMNVEV (reference sequence). The CDR3 is 14 amino acids. Trimming shortened V by 5 bases and J by 3 bases, and 11 bases separated the two germline ends. As DNA, the CDR3 is TGTGCCAGCAGTCCTGGGAGGGTCAATCAGCCCCAGCATTTT. It translates to CASSPGRVNQPQHF.

The chain uses TRBV27 and TRBJ1-2, with 9 bases aligning to TRBD1. The V segment lost 4 bases and the J segment 12 bases; nucleotides outside the gene matches: 12. This CDR3 comprises 14 residues. The germline V gene encodes CDR1 MNHEY and CDR2 SMNVEV (reference sequence). The CDR3 region is CASSYLGQGGRHTF. The CDR3 DNA reads as TGTGCCAGCAGTTATTTGGGACAGGGTGGTCGGCACACCTTC.

The chain employs TRBV30 and TRBJ1-1, with 7 nucleotides matching TRBD1. In germline, CDR1 is GTSNPN, CDR2 SVGIG (reference sequence). The CDR3 is made up of 16 amino acids. The V segment lost 6 bases and the J segment 1 base; nucleotides outside the gene matches: 14. This chain's CDR3 is CACTDRVVLSNTEAFF. CDR3 in DNA: TGTGCCTGTACAGACAGGGTCGTTCTATCGAACACTGAAGCTTTCTTT.

This clone was detected a few times. V usage is TRBV2 and J usage is TRBJ2-7; 8 bases are shared with TRBD1. Germline V gives CDR1 SNHLY, CDR2 FYNNEI. J lost 5 bases, V lost 5 bases, and 8 bases had no gene match. The CDR3 has 14 amino acids. CDR3 residues: CASSPDRAINEQYF. The CDR3 DNA follows: TGTGCCAGCAGTCCGGACAGGGCTATTAACGAGCAGTACTTC. Drawing the rest from reference TRBV2 and TRBJ2-7, the complete variable domain is EPEVTQTPSHQVTQMGQEVILRCVPISNHLYFYWYRQILGQKVEFLVSFYNNEISEKSEIFDDQFSVERPDGSNFTLKIRSTKLEDSAMYFCASSPDRAINEQYFGPGTRLTVT.

The chain links TRBV27 to TRBJ1-5; a possible D gene is TRBD1 (6 bases). Germline lookup yields CDR1 MNHEY and CDR2 SMNVEV (reference sequence). V was cut by 3 bases and J by 3 bases, with 9 bases left in between. The CDR3 covers 14 residues. The CDR3 DNA reads TGTGCCAGCAGTTTCCCAGGGGACAATCAGCCCCAGCATTTT. This translates into CASSFPGDNQPQHF.

The chain has TRBV7-9 and TRBJ2-5; D perhaps matches TRBD2 (6 bases). This CDR3 is 13 amino acids long. In germline, CDR1 is SEHNR, CDR2 FQNEAQ (reference sequence). V dropped 7 bases and J dropped 3 bases, with 12 bases sitting between them. Here the CDR3 reads CASKTRREETQYF. The CDR3 bases are TGTGCCAGCAAAACTAGGAGGGAAGAGACCCAGTACTTC.

The CDR3 bases are TGCGCCAGCAGCCAACCGAGATCCCCTAACTATGGCTACACCTTC. Protein product: CASSQPRSPNYGYTF. The chain is built from TRBV4-1 and TRBJ1-2; D unresolved. The germline CDR1 and CDR2 sequences are MGHRA and YSYEKL. Between the trimmed V and J ends, which lost 2 bases and 0 bases, there was a span of 10 bases. The CDR3 sequence is 15 residues long.